This TCR beta chain derives from a study of blood T cell repertoires in COVID-19. Overall study: Samples representing acute and convalescent COVID-19 were sourced from the United States, Italy and Spain. T cells, B-cell-depleted T cells, or PBMCs provided the cDNA or gDNA that served as material.

As processed by the authors: Estimates of nucleated cell counts were drawn from the amplification of reference gene primers. TCRdb's table, derived via immunoSEQ multiplex PCR, lists solely in-frame clones and lacks some. That table supplies the V and J calls and clone size; D and trimming were determined from the DNA. The sample holds about 210,000 clones, 80% to 90% seen once. CDR1 is MDHEN, CDR2 SYDVKM, per germline. V gave up 2 bases and J gave up 6 bases, with 14 bases separating them. CDR3 size: 15 residues. The chain carries TRBV28 and TRBJ1-5; weak D call: TRBD1 (6 bases). The specimen sequenced was peripheral blood. The TCR was taken from a woman between 45 and 65 years old with active or convalescent COVID-19. As DNA, the CDR3 is TGTGCCAGCAGTTTAAGAACAGGGATGGGTCAGCCCCAGCATTTT. It encodes CASSLRTGMGQPQHF.